In its sample, the clone carrying this TCR beta chain is large. What it binds is unknown. These data belong to a study of sequential checkpoint blockade in melanoma. On the study more broadly: After nivolumab or ipilimumab alone, some 22 patients had week-13 rebiopsies. Whole-study findings and limits: Clinical benefit was about 30 times likelier when tumor T-cell fraction and clonality increased. T-cell fraction and clonality followed PD-L1 and CD8+ counts, not mutational load.

Germline CDR1 reads MNHGY; CDR2 reads SAAAGT. CDR3 length: 16 residues. With 5 bases clipped from V and 1 base from J, the junction kept 11 bases outside the gene matches. The treatment here: randomized to nivolumab then ipilimumab (arm A) or the reverse (arm B). TCRdb's table, derived via immunoSEQ multiplex PCR, lists solely in-frame clones and lacks some. The data contain thousands of clones, approximately 17% of them singletons. The source material was tumor tissue (inferred from file names), sampled from a patient given nivolumab and ipilimumab in sequence. The genes are TRBV6-8 and TRBJ2-7; 7 positions match TRBD2. The receptor's source is a human donor with melanoma. The CDR3 here is CASSRLGLAESYEQYF. The CDR3 DNA sequence: TGTGCCAGCAGTCGGCTTGGGCTAGCGGAGTCCTACGAGCAGTACTTC.